This TCR beta chain was obtained from a study of T cells after yellow fever vaccination. TCRdb itself ran the 5' RACE reads through MiXCR, one entry per CDR3 protein. Of 500,000 to 650,000 distinct CDR3 sequences in the sample, less than 20% were seen once. Unmatched junction bases numbered 6, after V lost 8 bases and J lost 2 bases. Germline CDR1 DFQATT, CDR2 SNEGSKA (reference sequence). This CDR3 contains 13 residues. This clonotype occurred a few times. Its antigen remains unidentified. Study-level results: Contamination of FACS-sorted repertoires by abundant clonotypes from the bulk population could occur.

This TCR was recovered from a man in his late teens or twenties who received the YFV17D yellow fever vaccine. Sample: PBMCs, taken 5 to 6 days after the first yellow fever vaccination. The chain carries TRBV20-1 and TRBJ2-3, with 8 bases lining up with TRBD2. The CDR3 DNA is TGCAGTCGGGCGGGGGGAGTCACAGATACGCAGTATTTT. Residues: CSRAGGVTDTQYF.